A single sample gave rise to the 23 T cell receptor beta chains below, sequenced in a study of long-term antiretroviral therapy in people with HIV (dated by TCRdb to 2021 to 2024). The immunoSEQ hsTCRB v3.0 assay was used at survey level resolution to sequence the TRB variable region. TCRdb's version of the immuneACCESS table is confined to in-frame rearrangements and falls short of the full clone set. An unresolved V gene accounts for under half of the shortfall where checked; the remainder is of unknown origin. Recorded for this sample are about 11,000 clones; roughly four fifths of them occurred a single time. Around an eighth of the sample is in the top ten clones. The sequences come from unsorted PBMCs, collected 1.2 years after starting antiretroviral therapy. The receptors were gathered from a man in his forties with HIV.

The rearrangement uses TRBV4-1 and TRBJ1-4; D unclear. Trimming removed 1 base from V and 5 bases from J, with 14 bases in between. This CDR3 is built from 16 residues. Looked up from germline, CDR1 is MGHRA and CDR2 is YSYEKL. The CDR3 sequence: CASSQGLQWPNEKLFF. The CDR3, as DNA: TGCGCCAGCAGCCAAGGCCTTCAGTGGCCCAATGAAAAACTGTTTTTT.

The chain links TRBV19 to TRBJ2-3; D possibly matches TRBD1 or TRBD2 (6 bases each). Germline loops: CDR1 LNHDA, CDR2 SQIVND (reference sequence). This CDR3 is built from 14 residues. V lost 5 bases and J 3 bases, leaving 12 bases between the germline ends. The CDR3 DNA reads as TGTGCCAGTAGTGGGGGGCAACTGACAGATACGCAGTATTTT. Protein sequence: CASSGGQLTDTQYF.

This chain joins TRBV5-7 and TRBJ1-3, with D possibly matching TRBD1 (5 bases). TRBV5-7 is flagged as an ORF with uncertain function. The CDR3 consists of 16 residues. The ends were cut back, 0 bases at V and 2 bases at J, with 12 bases in the middle. CDR3 residues: CASSLDRFLTGNTIYF. As DNA, the CDR3 is TGTGCCAGCAGCTTGGACAGGTTCCTAACTGGAAACACCATATATTTT.

The chain joins TRBV11-2 to TRBJ2-3, with a tentative D call TRBD2 (6 bases). The CDR3 consists of 12 residues. V lost 5 bases, J lost 9 bases, and 12 bases lay in between. CDR1 is SGHAT and CDR2 is FQNNGV in the germline V gene. CDR3 sequence (DNA): TGTGCCAGCAGCGCCTCGGGGGTAACGCAGTATTTT. Amino acids: CASSASGVTQYF.

The gene calls are TRBV6-6 and TRBJ2-7; 7 bases fit TRBD2. With 2 bases clipped from V and 2 bases from J, the junction kept 9 bases outside the gene matches. CDR3 size: 16 residues. CDR1 is MNHNY, CDR2 SVGAGI, per germline (reference sequence). The DNA of the CDR3 is TGTGCCAGCAGTTACCGTCCGGCGGGGGTTGCCTACGAGCAGTACTTC. Translating gives CASSYRPAGVAYEQYF.

CDR3 protein: CASSTERTGQGLYTQYF. CDR3 DNA sequence: TGTGCCAGCAGCACCGAAAGAACGGGACAGGGGCTTTATACGCAGTATTTT. This chain uses TRBV7-8 with TRBJ2-3; TRBD1 agrees at 10 bases. V dropped 5 bases and J dropped 7; count of bases not matched to a gene: 15. Germline V CDR1 and CDR2: SGHVS, FQNEAQ. The CDR3 consists of 17 residues.

The chain is built from TRBV19 and TRBJ1-1; D is unresolved. The germline V gene has CDR1 LNHDA and CDR2 SQIVND (reference sequence). The CDR3 totals 16 residues. V was pared by 4 bases and J by 0 bases, with 15 bases between. The CDR3 here is CASSTPLSVLNTEAFF. The DNA of the CDR3 is TGTGCCAGTAGTACCCCCCTGAGTGTTTTGAACACTGAAGCTTTCTTT. Full variable domain (missing parts from reference TRBV19 and TRBJ1-1): DGGITQSPKYLFRKEGQNVTLSCEQNLNHDAMYWYRQDPGQGLRLIYYSQIVNDFQKGDIAEGYSVSREKKESFPLTVTSAQKNPTAFYLCASSTPLSVLNTEAFFGQGTRLTVV.

As for this clone: Distinct nucleotide sequences in the sample also encode this CDR3. The J gene is TRBJ2-7, the V gene TRBV5-1, with 11 nucleotides matching TRBD2. From germline, CDR1 is SGHRS and CDR2 YFSETQ. The CDR3 loop spans 14 amino acids. With V trimmed by 3 bases and J by 3 bases, 2 bases remained unmatched. Here the CDR3 reads CASSSGLAGYEQYF. The CDR3 DNA reads TGCGCCAGCAGCTCCGGACTAGCGGGCTACGAGCAGTACTTC.

The chain employs TRBV10-1 and TRBJ2-1; TRBD2 might be the D (5 bases). The CDR3 spans 15 residues. Trimming pared 3 bases from V and 3 bases from J, leaving 12 bases between. CDR1 and CDR2 (germline): WNHNN, SYGVQD (reference sequence). The chain's CDR3 is CASSEASGLYNEQFF. The CDR3 DNA reads as TGCGCCAGCAGTGAAGCTAGTGGACTCTACAATGAGCAGTTCTTC.

The chain is built from TRBV2 and TRBJ2-1, with 11 bases aligning to TRBD2. V was pared by 6 bases and J by 1 base, with 5 bases of the junction left unmatched. CDR1 and CDR2 from the germline V gene are SNHLY and FYNNEI. The CDR3 has 16 residues. CDR3: CASRRLAGGSYNEQFF. CDR3 DNA: TGTGCCAGCAGAAGGCTAGCGGGGGGTTCCTACAATGAGCAGTTCTTC. Full variable domain (outside the CDR3, taken from reference TRBV2 and TRBJ2-1): EPEVTQTPSHQVTQMGQEVILRCVPISNHLYFYWYRQILGQKVEFLVSFYNNEISEKSEIFDDQFSVERPDGSNFTLKIRSTKLEDSAMYFCASRRLAGGSYNEQFFGPGTRLTVL.

The V and J genes are TRBV28 and TRBJ2-7; the D gene is possibly TRBD2 (5 bases). The CDR3 contains 15 residues. Germline loops: CDR1 MDHEN, CDR2 SYDVKM. V was pared by 4 bases and J by 0 bases, with 13 bases between. The CDR3 spells CASSSGRRFSYEQYF. Here the CDR3 DNA reads TGTGCCAGCAGTTCCGGACGGAGGTTCTCCTACGAGCAGTACTTC. Filled out from reference TRBV28 and TRBJ2-7, the complete variable domain reads DVKVTQSSRYLVKRTGEKVFLECVQDMDHENMFWYRQDPGLGLRLIYFSYDVKMKEKGDIPEGYSVSREKKERFSLILESASTNQTSMYLCASSSGRRFSYEQYFGPGTRLTVT.

The J gene is TRBJ2-1, the V gene TRBV6-5; TRBD1 matches at 8 bases. The CDR3 consists of 11 residues. The ends lost 5 bases at V and 12 bases at J; junction bases unmatched: 3. In germline, CDR1 is MNHEY, CDR2 SVGAGI. The CDR3 protein is CASSGDRGQFF. CDR3 bases: TGTGCCAGCAGTGGCGACAGGGGGCAGTTCTTC.

This chain's CDR3 is CAWNSWVYEQFF. Here the CDR3 DNA reads TGTGCCTGGAATTCCTGGGTCTATGAGCAGTTCTTC. The J gene is TRBJ2-1, the V gene TRBV30; D gene ambiguous. The CDR3 runs to 12 residues. Germline assignment: CDR1 GTSNPN and CDR2 SVGIG (reference sequence). The ends were cut back, 4 bases at V and 8 bases at J, with 12 bases in the middle. Together with reference TRBV30 and TRBJ2-1, the CDR3 gives the full variable domain: SQTIHQWPATLVQPVGSPLSLECTVEGTSNPNLYWYRQAAGRGLQLLFYSVGIGQISSEVPQNLSASRPQDRQFILSSKKLLLSDSGFYLCAWNSWVYEQFFGPGTRLTVL.

This clone was recorded once. The chain carries TRBV30 and TRBJ2-7, with D perhaps matching TRBD1 (7 bases). Between the trimmed V and J ends, which lost 3 bases and 2 bases, there was a span of 14 bases. The V gene's germline CDR1 is GTSNPN and CDR2 SVGIG (reference sequence). This CDR3 is built from 14 residues. The CDR3: CAWRPAGQTYEQYF. CDR3 coding DNA: TGTGCCTGGAGACCCGCGGGACAGACCTACGAGCAGTACTTC. Combining the CDR3 with reference TRBV30 and TRBJ2-7 gives the whole variable domain SQTIHQWPATLVQPVGSPLSLECTVEGTSNPNLYWYRQAAGRGLQLLFYSVGIGQISSEVPQNLSASRPQDRQFILSSKKLLLSDSGFYLCAWRPAGQTYEQYFGPGTRLTVT.

This chain uses TRBV11-2 with TRBJ1-3, with TRBD1 identical over 9 bases. The CDR3 has 18 amino acids. Per the germline V gene, CDR1 is SGHAT and CDR2 is FQNNGV. The J segment lost 4 bases and the V segment lost 8 bases, leaving 18 bases of the junction unmatched. The CDR3 loop reads CASDGVGTGQVSGNTIYF. CDR3 in DNA: TGTGCCAGCGACGGTGTTGGGACAGGGCAGGTATCAGGAAACACCATATATTTT.

The chain carries TRBV13 and TRBJ2-7; 7 positions match TRBD1. CDR1 PRHDT and CDR2 FYEKMQ come from the germline V gene (reference sequence). V was pared by 0 bases and J by 7 bases, with 6 bases of the junction left unmatched. The CDR3 consists of 14 residues. This CDR3 reads CASSLGRGMWEQYF. The CDR3 coding sequence is TGTGCCAGCAGCTTAGGCAGGGGGATGTGGGAGCAGTACTTC.

The V call is TRBV6-5, the J call TRBJ2-1; D is undetermined. The CDR3 spans 15 residues. Germline CDR1 reads MNHEY; CDR2 reads SVGAGI. Trimming pared 0 bases from V and 8 bases from J, leaving 14 bases between. Written as DNA, the CDR3 is TGTGCCAGCAGTTACTCGGCGACTGGCCTCGATGAGCAGTTCTTC. Protein product: CASSYSATGLDEQFF.

This chain connects TRBV30 to TRBJ2-3; 8 bases line up with TRBD1. The CDR3 runs to 14 residues. The junction had 2 bases not matched to a gene; V was cut back by 0 bases and J by 3 bases. In germline, CDR1 is GTSNPN, CDR2 SVGIG (reference sequence). CDR3 region: CAWSVGQGTDTQYF. The CDR3 DNA reads as TGTGCCTGGAGTGTAGGACAGGGAACAGATACGCAGTATTTT.

The chain recombines TRBV2 with TRBJ1-3; tentatively, D is TRBD1 (6 bases). From germline, CDR1 is SNHLY and CDR2 FYNNEI. CDR3 length: 15 residues. V lost 3 bases to trimming and J lost 3 bases, with 12 bases between them. The CDR3 spells CASSDVGGFGNTIYF. Here the CDR3 DNA reads TGTGCCAGCAGTGACGTGGGGGGCTTTGGAAACACCATATATTTT.

The chain combines TRBV5-1 with TRBJ2-1, with 7 bases identical to TRBD1. There are 14 residues in the CDR3. With V trimmed by 3 bases and J by 4 bases, 4 bases remained unmatched. Germline V gene lookup returns CDR1 SGHRS and CDR2 YFSETQ. The CDR3 DNA is TGCGCCAGCAGCTCTGGACAGGAGTACAATGAGCAGTTCTTC. Protein product: CASSSGQEYNEQFF.

The chain uses TRBV10-2 and TRBJ1-1; a weak D match, TRBD1 (6 bases). The CDR3 extends over 15 amino acids. V shed 8 bases and J shed 0 bases, with 16 bases lying between them. Germline V CDR1 and CDR2: WSHSY, SAAADI. The CDR3 DNA is TGCGCCAGCGCGCGTACAAGGGGGTTGAACACTGAAGCTTTCTTT. This gives the protein CASARTRGLNTEAFF.

This sequence joins TRBV27 and TRBJ2-1; TRBD2 matches at 7 bases. Germline V gene data show CDR1 as MNHEY and CDR2 as SMNVEV (reference sequence). With V trimmed by 4 bases and J by 10 bases, 7 bases remained unmatched. The CDR3 sequence is 13 residues long. CDR3 protein: CASSSSTSREQFF. The DNA for the CDR3 is TGTGCCAGCAGTTCATCGACTAGCCGGGAGCAGTTCTTC.

The genes are TRBV6-1 and TRBJ2-7; D ambiguous. V lost 1 base and J lost 2, with 9 bases in between. The length of the CDR3 is 14 residues. The germline V gene encodes CDR1 MNHNS and CDR2 SASEGT. CDR3 sequence: CASSEVSAAYEQYF. The CDR3 bases are TGTGCCAGCAGTGAAGTTTCGGCTGCCTACGAGCAGTACTTC.